The 27 T cell receptor beta chains presented below share a single source sample, sequenced in a study of blood T cell repertoires in COVID-19. Assay: immunoSEQ multiplex PCR; the TCRdb copy retains only in-frame clones and omits some. This sample has around 82,000 clones, with 70% to 90% found just once. The sample was peripheral blood. The source of these receptors is an elderly man with COVID-19, enrolled during active disease.

The V call is TRBV2, the J call TRBJ1-4, with D hard to call. Trimming cost V 4 bases and J 4 bases, with 7 bases left between them. The CDR3 runs to 13 residues. CDR1 and CDR2 from the germline V gene are SNHLY and FYNNEI. The CDR3 region is CASSGDNNEKLFF. CDR3 nucleotide sequence: TGTGCCAGCAGTGGAGACAATAATGAAAAACTGTTTTTT.

The chain combines TRBV18 with TRBJ1-5, with TRBD1 as a possible D gene (6 bases). The CDR3 loop spans 15 amino acids. The germline V and J ends were trimmed by 2 bases and 7 bases, with 15 bases remaining between them. Germline CDR1 reads KGHSH; CDR2 reads LQKENI. The CDR3 spells CASSPITGFGQPQHF. Written as DNA, the CDR3 is TGTGCCAGCTCACCAATTACAGGGTTTGGCCAGCCCCAGCATTTT.

V is TRBV2 and J is TRBJ2-7; D not resolved. V lost 4 bases and J 3 bases, leaving 4 bases between the germline ends. CDR1 and CDR2 from the germline V gene are SNHLY and FYNNEI. The CDR3 has 11 residues. Here the CDR3 reads CASSVDYEQYF. The CDR3 bases are TGTGCCAGCAGTGTAGACTACGAGCAGTACTTC.

The V gene is TRBV18, the J gene TRBJ1-1, with 7 bases aligning to TRBD1. The CDR3 is 16 residues long. Germline V gene lookup returns CDR1 KGHSH and CDR2 LQKENI. V was pared by 0 bases and J by 4 bases, with 8 bases of the junction left unmatched. CDR3 residues: CASSPPLRAGGTEAFF. The CDR3 coding sequence is TGTGCCAGCTCACCACCATTGAGGGCAGGGGGCACTGAAGCTTTCTTT.

The genes are TRBV5-4 and TRBJ1-2; D perhaps matches TRBD1 (5 bases). V lost 3 bases to trimming and J lost 6 bases, with 18 bases between them. The CDR3 is 15 amino acids. Per the germline V gene, CDR1 is SGHNT and CDR2 is YYREEE (reference sequence). The CDR3 spells CASSSGPARGDGYTF. The CDR3 DNA is TGTGCCAGCAGCTCCGGACCCGCCCGGGGGGATGGCTACACCTTC.

This chain joins TRBV24-1 and TRBJ2-3, with TRBD2 identical over 9 bases. The V and J ends lost 1 base and 3 bases, in that order; junction bases with no gene match: 7. The CDR3 extends over 17 amino acids. In germline, CDR1 is KGHDR, CDR2 SFDVKD. DNA for the CDR3: TGTGCCACCAGTGATTTACCTAGCGGGGACCCTACAGATACGCAGTATTTT. As protein: CATSDLPSGDPTDTQYF.

The chain couples TRBV7-7 to TRBJ2-7; 9 bases agree with TRBD1. Trimming removed 4 bases from V and 1 base from J; junction bases left unmatched: 8. The V gene's germline CDR1 is SSHAT and CDR2 FNYEAQ (reference sequence). The CDR3 loop spans 16 amino acids. The CDR3: CASSSGVGTGSYEQYF. CDR3 nucleotides: TGTGCCAGCAGCTCAGGGGTCGGGACAGGGTCCTACGAGCAGTACTTC.

The chain joins TRBV6-4 to TRBJ2-1; D might be TRBD2 (6 bases). The CDR3 has 14 residues. In germline, CDR1 is MRHNA, CDR2 SNTAGT. The germline V and J ends were trimmed by 6 bases and 4 bases, with 13 bases remaining between them. CDR3 sequence reads: CASSSGTLYNEQFF. CDR3 nucleotides: TGTGCCAGCAGCTCCGGGACTTTATACAATGAGCAGTTCTTC.

This clone was seen once. The V gene is TRBV19, the J gene TRBJ1-5; D not resolved. Trimming pared 5 bases from V and 1 base from J, leaving 15 bases between. The length of the CDR3 is 16 residues. The germline V gene has CDR1 LNHDA and CDR2 SQIVND (reference sequence). The DNA of the CDR3 is TGTGCCAGTAGTTCGGAGAGGCTCCTAAGCAATCAGCCCCAGCATTTT. It translates to CASSSERLLSNQPQHF.

The chain is built from TRBV6-5 and TRBJ2-3; D unresolved. Germline V CDR1 and CDR2: MNHEY, SVGAGI. The CDR3 has 11 amino acids. Trimming shortened V by 6 bases and J by 6 bases, and 7 bases separated the two germline ends. CDR3 sequence: CASSSLDTQYF. The CDR3 region has the DNA TGTGCCAGCAGCTCCTTGGATACGCAGTATTTT.

The chain recombines TRBV3-1 (or the pseudogene TRBV3-2) with TRBJ1-5; the D gene is possibly TRBD1 (6 bases). Germline assignment: CDR1 LGHDT and CDR2 YNNKEL (reference sequence). The CDR3 is 15 residues long. Trimming removed 4 bases at V and 0 bases at J, with 10 bases between. CDR3 protein: CASSPQGISNQPQHF. DNA for the CDR3: TGTGCCAGCAGCCCACAGGGTATTAGCAATCAGCCCCAGCATTTT.

In nucleotides, the CDR3 is TGTGCCAGTACGAGAGGGGGTAAGATTCAGCCCCAGCATTTT. Protein sequence: CASTRGGKIQPQHF. The chain recombines TRBV28 with TRBJ1-5; weak D call: TRBD1 (6 bases). The ends were cut back, 9 bases at V and 6 bases at J, with 18 bases in the middle. Looked up from germline, CDR1 is MDHEN and CDR2 is SYDVKM. The CDR3 covers 14 residues. The whole variable domain, remainder taken from reference TRBV28 and TRBJ1-5, is DVKVTQSSRYLVKRTGEKVFLECVQDMDHENMFWYRQDPGLGLRLIYFSYDVKMKEKGDIPEGYSVSREKKERFSLILESASTNQTSMYLCASTRGGKIQPQHFGDGTRLSIL.

Only a few counts were recorded for this clone. The chain recombines TRBV21-1 with TRBJ1-2; the table's TRBD1 call for D was not verified on the DNA. TRBV21-1 is labeled a pseudogene. The CDR3 spans 19 residues. CDR3 protein: CASSKASSPTGPELDGYTF. The CDR3 region has the DNA TGTGCCAGCAGCAAGGCGTCCTCTCCGACAGGACCCGAGTTGGATGGCTACACCTTC.

The J gene is TRBJ1-1, the V gene TRBV11-2; perhaps TRBD1 as D (5 bases). The CDR3 consists of 13 residues. V shed 1 base and J shed 5 bases, with 8 bases lying between them. CDR1 and CDR2 (germline): SGHAT, FQNNGV. The DNA of the CDR3 is TGTGCCAGCAGCTTAGTGGGGGGGACTGAAGCTTTCTTT. This encodes CASSLVGGTEAFF.

The table lists this clone with a few counts. V gene TRBV6-6 combines with J gene TRBJ2-7; 7 nucleotides align to TRBD1. The CDR3 has 13 residues. V was pared by 5 bases and J by 1 base, with 2 bases of the junction left unmatched. Germline assignment: CDR1 MNHNY and CDR2 SVGAGI (reference sequence). The CDR3 sequence: CASSDRVSYEQYF. In nucleotides, the CDR3 is TGTGCCAGCAGTGACAGGGTTTCCTACGAGCAGTACTTC.

The chain is built from TRBV14 and TRBJ2-1, with TRBD1 matching 9 bases. This CDR3 comprises 13 residues. Trimming cost V 2 bases and J 16 bases; bases outside gene matches: 9. The germline V gene encodes CDR1 SGHDN and CDR2 FVKESK. The CDR3: CASSQPGGTGIFF. In DNA, the CDR3 is TGTGCCAGCAGCCAACCCGGAGGGACAGGGATCTTCTTC.

The chain links TRBV7-6 to TRBJ2-2; 9 bases line up with TRBD2. The germline CDR1 and CDR2 sequences are SGHVS and FNYEAQ. The J segment lost 7 bases and the V segment lost 4 bases, leaving 7 bases of the junction unmatched. CDR3 length: 15 residues. The CDR3 region is CASSSERGALGELFF. DNA for the CDR3: TGTGCCAGCAGCTCAGAGCGGGGGGCCCTCGGGGAGCTGTTTTTT.

This rearrangement joins TRBV6-4 to TRBJ2-3; D is unclear. CDR3 size: 11 residues. Germline V gene data show CDR1 as MRHNA and CDR2 as SNTAGT. Trimming shortened V by 4 bases and J by 6 bases, and 5 bases separated the two germline ends. Here the CDR3 reads CASSVGDTQYF. The CDR3 DNA reads as TGTGCCAGCAGTGTCGGTGATACGCAGTATTTT.

The rearrangement uses TRBV4-2 and TRBJ2-5; 7 bases line up with TRBD2. The CDR3 is made up of 16 amino acids. The germline CDR1 and CDR2 sequences are LGHNA and YNFKEQ. The ends lost 1 base at V and 6 bases at J; junction bases unmatched: 11. DNA for the CDR3: TGTGCCAGCAGCCAAGGTGGTAGGAGCGGGGTACAGACCCAGTACTTC. It specifies CASSQGGRSGVQTQYF.

The chain recombines TRBV5-1 with TRBJ2-3; D may be TRBD1 (5 bases). This CDR3 is 17 amino acids long. Per germline, CDR1 SGHRS and CDR2 YFSETQ. Trimming removed 0 bases at V and 2 bases at J, with 16 bases between. CDR3 in DNA: TGCGCCAGCAGCTTGGAGGTTAGGGGTCACCTCACAGATACGCAGTATTTT. Protein: CASSLEVRGHLTDTQYF.

The chain recombines TRBV25-1 with TRBJ2-5; 7 nucleotides line up with TRBD1. The CDR3 is 13 residues long. Germline V gene data show CDR1 as MGHDK and CDR2 as SYGVNS. V trimming: 4 bases; J trimming: 3 bases; junction bases outside the gene matches: 2. The CDR3 loop is CASSGGTEETQYF. The CDR3 DNA sequence: TGTGCCAGCAGTGGAGGGACAGAAGAGACCCAGTACTTC. Using reference TRBV25-1 and TRBJ2-5 for the parts outside the CDR3, the full variable domain is EADIYQTPRYLVIGTGKKITLECSQTMGHDKMYWYQQDPGMELHLIHYSYGVNSTEKGDLSSESTVSRIRTEHFPLTLESARPSHTSQYLCASSGGTEETQYFGPGTRLLVL.

This clone was detected only once. The CDR3 is CASSPTGDSNQPQHF. Here the CDR3 DNA reads TGTGCCAGCAGTCCGACGGGGGATAGCAATCAGCCCCAGCATTTT. This chain joins TRBV5-8 and TRBJ1-5; tentatively, D is TRBD1 (5 bases). Germline V gene data show CDR1 as SGHTS and CDR2 as YDEGEE. V lost 5 bases, J lost 0 bases, and 12 bases lay in between. This CDR3 contains 15 residues.

This clone was picked up a small number of times. The chain recombines TRBV18 with TRBJ2-7; 7 bases align to TRBD2. The CDR3 spans 15 residues. Germline V gives CDR1 KGHSH, CDR2 LQKENI. Unmatched junction bases numbered 8, after V lost 3 bases and J lost 3 bases. DNA for the CDR3: TGTGCCAGCTCACCCAACTCGGGGGGTCACTACGAGCAGTACTTC. It is translated as CASSPNSGGHYEQYF.

This chain links TRBV18 with TRBJ2-4, with 10 bases aligning to TRBD1. Trimming cost V 4 bases and J 2 bases; bases outside gene matches: 5. The CDR3 is 16 amino acids. Germline CDR1 and CDR2: KGHSH and LQKENI. CDR3 sequence reads: CASSRGQGTTKNIQYF. DNA of the CDR3: TGTGCCAGCTCACGGGGACAGGGGACGACCAAAAACATTCAGTACTTC.

The rearrangement joins TRBV28 to TRBJ1-4; tentatively, D is TRBD1 (5 bases). The CDR3 has 14 residues. Per the germline V gene, CDR1 is MDHEN and CDR2 is SYDVKM. V was trimmed by 6 bases and J by 8 bases, leaving 16 bases between them. The CDR3 DNA follows: TGTGCCAGCAGCCAGGGAGGAGAAAGAGAAAAACTGTTTTTT. Encoded protein: CASSQGGEREKLFF.

The chain couples TRBV3-1 (or the pseudogene TRBV3-2) to TRBJ1-2; D unclear. Germline values: CDR1 LGHDT, CDR2 YNNKEL (reference sequence). The germline V and J ends were trimmed by 0 bases and 2 bases, with 10 bases remaining between them. This CDR3 has 15 amino acids. The CDR3, as DNA: TGTGCCAGCAGCCAAGATAGCGCAGGCAACTATGGCTACACCTTC. It encodes CASSQDSAGNYGYTF.

The chain combines TRBV5-1 with TRBJ2-2; 12 positions match TRBD1. V gave up 4 bases and J gave up 2 bases; unmatched junction bases: 3. CDR3 length: 16 residues. Germline V gene data show CDR1 as SGHRS and CDR2 as YFSETQ. CDR3 in amino acids: CASSHGTGGNTGELFF. In DNA, the CDR3 is TGCGCCAGCAGCCACGGGACAGGGGGCAACACCGGGGAGCTGTTTTTT.